A single sample gave rise to the 13 T cell receptor beta chains below, sequenced in a study of T-cell memory formation after mild COVID-19. One entry per CDR3 protein, called by TCRdb with MiXCR from the 5' RACE reads. The sample carries about 100,000 distinct CDR3 sequences, over 8.5% recorded once. The sample was PBMCs or a T cell subset sorted from them (not recorded which). The origin of the receptors is a man aged 18 to 29 who had mild COVID-19 (a few samples of this study predate the infection). Cell type and time point are not known.

There are many counts of this clonotype. This chain uses TRBV9 with TRBJ2-7, with TRBD2 matching over 11 bases. This CDR3 is built from 15 residues. The germline V gene encodes CDR1 SGDLS and CDR2 YYNGEE. The V and J ends lost 5 bases and 2 bases, in that order; junction bases with no gene match: 6. The DNA for the CDR3 is TGTGCCAGCAGTTTAGCGGGGGGGCTAGCCTACGAGCAGTACTTC. Protein product: CASSLAGGLAYEQYF.

Ten or more counts support this clonotype. The chain is built from TRBV5-1 and TRBJ2-1, with 12 bases aligning to TRBD2. Germline CDR1 and CDR2: SGHRS and YFSETQ. The V and J ends lost 3 bases and 2 bases, in that order; junction bases with no gene match: 9. This CDR3 is built from 18 residues. DNA for the CDR3: TGCGCCAGCAGCTACCCGGGACTAGCGGGCCCACCCTACAATGAGCAGTTCTTC. This codes for CASSYPGLAGPPYNEQFF. The complete variable domain, with remaining parts taken from reference TRBV5-1 and TRBJ2-1, reads KAGVTQTPRYLIKTRGQQVTLSCSPISGHRSVSWYQQTPGQGLQFLFEYFSETQRNKGNFPGRFSGRQFSNSRSEMNVSTLELGDSALYLCASSYPGLAGPPYNEQFFGPGTRLTVL.

The chain employs TRBV4-3 and TRBJ1-5; D may be TRBD1 (6 bases). The CDR3 is 15 amino acids. In germline, CDR1 is LGHNA, CDR2 YSLEER. V was pared by 1 base and J by 5 bases, with 12 bases between. CDR3: CASSQGTGLHQPQHF. The CDR3 nucleotides are TGCGCCAGCAGCCAAGGTACAGGGCTCCATCAGCCCCAGCATTTT.

This clonotype appeared many times. This chain connects TRBV7-9 to TRBJ2-3, with TRBD2 matching 8 bases. V shed 9 bases and J 1 base; nucleotides not matched to a gene: 9. The germline V gene has CDR1 SEHNR and CDR2 FQNEAQ (reference sequence). The CDR3 totals 15 residues. The CDR3, as DNA: TGTGCCAGAACCCCCGTACTAGCGGGCACAGATACGCAGTATTTT. Its protein product is CARTPVLAGTDTQYF.

This chain links TRBV12-3 or TRBV12-4 with TRBJ2-3; 7 positions match TRBD2. The CDR3 runs 16 residues. V lost 8 bases and J lost 1; bases outside the gene matches: 12. As DNA, the CDR3 is TGTGCCAGCGCCGGAGCGGGGAGCCCTGGCACAGATACGCAGTATTTT. Translation: CASAGAGSPGTDTQYF.

This clonotype has at least ten counts. The rearrangement joins TRBV5-6 to TRBJ1-2, with D unclear. With 4 bases removed from V and 3 bases from J, the gap between germline ends came to 10 bases. The CDR3 totals 13 residues. Germline loops: CDR1 SGHDT, CDR2 YYEEEE. This CDR3 is CASSRAGYYGYTF. The CDR3 DNA follows: TGTGCCAGCAGCAGGGCGGGATACTATGGCTACACCTTC.

This clonotype was counted only a few times. In nucleotides, the CDR3 is TGTGCCAGCAGCTTACCCCGTCGGGGGGTGAAGGGATCTCGAGCTTTCTTT. Protein product: CASSLPRRGVKGSRAFF. This rearrangement joins TRBV7-8 to TRBJ1-1, with a tentative D call TRBD1 (5 bases). V lost 2 bases, J lost 10 bases, and 26 bases lay in between. Germline assignment: CDR1 SGHVS and CDR2 FQNEAQ. The CDR3 has 17 amino acids.

The gene calls are TRBV6-2 or TRBV6-3 and TRBJ1-5; TRBD1 aligns across 7 bases. The V and J ends lost 7 bases and 7 bases, in that order; junction bases with no gene match: 22. Germline CDR1 reads MNHEY; CDR2 reads SVGEGT. The CDR3 is 18 residues long. This chain's CDR3 is CASTQNDGQASLGQPQHF. DNA for the CDR3: TGTGCCAGCACCCAGAATGACGGACAGGCATCACTGGGACAGCCCCAGCATTTT.

The chain joins TRBV6-2 or TRBV6-3 to TRBJ1-2; 11 positions match TRBD1. The CDR3 spans 15 residues. The ends lost 8 bases at V and 3 bases at J; junction bases unmatched: 8. Germline V lookup: CDR1 MNHEY, CDR2 SVGEGT. The CDR3 DNA sequence: TGTGCCAGCGACCGTCCGGGACAGGGGGACTATGGCTACACCTTC. Its protein product is CASDRPGQGDYGYTF.

V and J are TRBV6-5 and TRBJ1-4; 7 bases are shared with TRBD1. The CDR3 extends over 12 amino acids. Per the germline V gene, CDR1 is MNHEY and CDR2 is SVGAGI. Trimming cost V 10 bases and J 8 bases; bases outside gene matches: 7. This CDR3 is CANATGTEKLFF. The CDR3 nucleotides read TGTGCCAACGCGACAGGGACGGAAAAACTGTTTTTT.

This clonotype has only a few counts. The V and J genes are TRBV27 and TRBJ1-1; D is undetermined. Trimming took 0 bases from V and 1 from J, leaving 12 bases between them. The CDR3 has 16 amino acids. The germline gives CDR1 MNHEY, CDR2 SMNVEV (reference sequence). CDR3 protein: CASSLSSYGPNTEAFF. The DNA for the CDR3 is TGTGCCAGCAGTTTATCTTCTTATGGGCCGAACACTGAAGCTTTCTTT.

This clonotype was picked up many times. This chain joins TRBV7-8 and TRBJ2-1; D is perhaps TRBD1 or TRBD2 (5 bases each). Trimming took off 1 base at V and 12 bases at J, with 10 bases between the two ends. This CDR3 comprises 12 residues. The V gene's germline CDR1 is SGHVS and CDR2 FQNEAQ. CDR3 region: CASSLVGVRQFF. In DNA form, the CDR3 reads TGTGCCAGCAGCTTAGTGGGGGTGAGGCAGTTCTTC.

The chain carries TRBV6-6 and TRBJ2-1, with D tentatively TRBD1 (6 bases). Germline CDR1 MNHNY, CDR2 SVGAGI (reference sequence). This CDR3 is 15 amino acids long. V lost 2 bases to trimming and J lost 4 bases, with 12 bases between them. In nucleotides, the CDR3 is TGTGCCAGCAGTTACGTCAGGGGACCTTACAATGAGCAGTTCTTC. Residues: CASSYVRGPYNEQFF.